This T cell receptor beta chain was documented in a study of T cell clones after liver transplantation. Across the whole study: Apart from three HCV-positive recipients, transplants were for non-autoimmune, non-viral reasons. Study-wide findings and caveats: Compared with third party-reactive sequences, donor-reactive ones declined more, independent of withdrawal success.

Profiling relied on immunoSEQ multiplex PCR, and the TCRdb table lists in-frame clones only, not all of them. The data contain some 7,900 clones, about four fifths of them singletons. V lost 0 bases to trimming and J lost 0 bases; unmatched junction nucleotides: 3. This CDR3 is built from 16 residues. Germline lookup yields CDR1 SGHDN and CDR2 FVKESK. A note on this clone: Its antigen is not identified.

The V gene is TRBV14, the J gene TRBJ2-5, with 8 bases lining up with TRBD2. The source is a human donor who received a liver transplant. The source was CD8+ T cells from blood, collected before liver transplant. The CDR3 DNA follows: TGTGCCAGCAGCCAAGAGCAGCGGGGGAACCAAGAGACCCAGTACTTC. It is translated as CASSQEQRGNQETQYF. The full variable domain, completed using reference TRBV14 and TRBJ2-5, is EAGVTQFPSHSVIEKGQTVTLRCDPISGHDNLYWYRRVMGKEIKFLLHFVKESKQDESGMPNNRFLAERTGGTYSTLKVQPAELEDSGVYFCASSQEQRGNQETQYFGPGTRLLVL.